One sample yielded the 10 T cell receptor beta chains listed below, sequenced in a study of blood T cell repertoires in COVID-19. The repertoire was sequenced with immunoSEQ multiplex PCR; TCRdb's copy has only in-frame clones and lacks some. The table includes hundreds of thousands of clones, 88% detected once. The sample comprised peripheral blood. The origin of the receptors is a woman aged 70 to 79 with COVID-19, enrolled during active disease.

The genes are TRBV13 and TRBJ2-3, with D uncertain. The germline V gene has CDR1 PRHDT and CDR2 FYEKMQ (reference sequence). The CDR3 runs 14 residues. The V and J ends lost 0 bases and 4 bases respectively, with 8 bases between them. The DNA of the CDR3 is TGTGCCAGCAGCTTAGGCCGGGTTCCAGATACGCAGTATTTT. Translation gives CASSLGRVPDTQYF.

The chain has TRBV18 and TRBJ1-2, with 7 bases fitting TRBD1. Germline V gives CDR1 KGHSH, CDR2 LQKENI. This CDR3 contains 14 residues. V lost 1 base to trimming and J lost 8 bases; unmatched junction nucleotides: 7. The CDR3 DNA reads as TGTGCCAGCTCACCACAGACAGGGCCAACGGGCTACACCTTC. Residues: CASSPQTGPTGYTF.

The rearrangement links TRBV6-5 to TRBJ2-3; 8 bases fit TRBD2. The CDR3 runs to 16 residues. Germline CDR1 MNHEY, CDR2 SVGAGI. V was pared by 4 bases and J by 5 bases, with 11 bases of the junction left unmatched. CDR3 coding DNA: TGTGCCAGCAGTTTCTTTAGCGGGGCGGAGGGAGATACGCAGTATTTT. Amino acid sequence: CASSFFSGAEGDTQYF.

This clone came up once. This chain uses TRBV7-2 with TRBJ2-7; the match to TRBD1 covers 11 bases. V shed 5 bases, J shed 6 bases, and the junction held 12 bases outside the gene matches. Germline V gene data show CDR1 as SGHTA and CDR2 as FQGNSA. The CDR3 has 16 residues. In DNA form, the CDR3 reads TGTGCCAGCAGCGCGTGGACAGGGGGCTCAATTCGCGAGCAGTACTTC. Translation gives CASSAWTGGSIREQYF.

The DNA for the CDR3 is TGTGCCAGCAGCTCCCCTTTGACAGGCGAAGAGACCCAGTACTTC. Its translation: CASSSPLTGEETQYF. The rearrangement joins TRBV9 to TRBJ2-5; the D gene is possibly TRBD1 (6 bases). CDR1 SGDLS and CDR2 YYNGEE come from the germline V gene. The CDR3 contains 15 residues. V dropped 4 bases and J dropped 3 bases, with 16 bases sitting between them. Drawing the rest from reference TRBV9 and TRBJ2-5, the complete variable domain is DSGVTQTPKHLITATGQRVTLRCSPRSGDLSVYWYQQSLDQGLQFLIQYYNGEERAKGNILERFSAQQFPDLHSELNLSSLELGDSALYFCASSSPLTGEETQYFGPGTRLLVL.

The rearrangement joins TRBV27 to TRBJ2-4, with D uncertain. There are 13 residues in the CDR3. Germline lookup yields CDR1 MNHEY and CDR2 SMNVEV (reference sequence). Trimming removed 6 bases at V and 6 bases at J, with 12 bases between. The CDR3, as DNA: TGTGCCAGCAGGACCAGTAGCAGAAACATTCAGTACTTC. Its translation is CASRTSSRNIQYF.

V is TRBV2 and J is TRBJ2-7; D call uncertain. Germline V lookup: CDR1 SNHLY, CDR2 FYNNEI. This CDR3 spans 13 amino acids. V was trimmed by 5 bases and J by 4 bases, leaving 12 bases between them. In nucleotides, the CDR3 is TGTGCCAGCAGTTCATACGCAGGATACGAGCAGTACTTC. This translates into CASSSYAGYEQYF.

V gene TRBV9 combines with J gene TRBJ2-7, with 12 positions matching TRBD1. The trim removed 4 bases at V and 6 bases at J, leaving 14 bases unmatched. This CDR3 region has 17 residues. Germline-derived CDR1 and CDR2 are SGDLS and YYNGEE. The CDR3, as DNA: TGTGCCAGCAGCATATCCGGAGGGACAGGGGGCAAGGCCGAGCAGTACTTC. Its protein is CASSISGGTGGKAEQYF.

This sequence joins TRBV6-5 and TRBJ1-2, with unresolved D. Germline V lookup: CDR1 MNHEY, CDR2 SVGAGI. Trimming stripped 2 bases from V and 8 bases from J, with 18 bases between. The CDR3 covers 15 residues. CDR3 loop: CASSYPGLPGGGYTF. The CDR3 DNA is TGTGCCAGCAGTTACCCCGGACTTCCGGGTGGAGGCTACACCTTC.

The V and J genes are TRBV5-1 and TRBJ2-3; 9 bases align to TRBD1. Unmatched junction bases numbered 4, after V lost 7 bases and J lost 1 base. This CDR3 comprises 14 residues. Looked up from germline, CDR1 is SGHRS and CDR2 is YFSETQ. The CDR3: CASSRDRGTDTQYF. The DNA of the CDR3 is TGCGCCAGCTCCCGGGACAGGGGCACAGATACGCAGTATTTT.